Listed below are T cell receptor beta chains from one sample, sequenced in a study of OX40 agonist ivuxolimab in advanced cancers. The table came from immunoSEQ multiplex PCR; TCRdb's copy has only in-frame clones and leaves some out. This table has 40,000 or so clones, 89% appearing once. This sample comprised CD4+ or CD8+ T cells sorted from blood, obtained in a trial of the OX40 agonist ivuxolimab. These receptors all come from an adult with an advanced solid tumor such as melanoma, head and neck, liver or kidney cancer. CDR3s include the opening cysteine and the closing phenylalanine or tryptophan. D genes are given only for firm matches. Clone size is stated in some rows and not others, as once, few, many or a class when expanded.

CDR3aa: CASSAGSNPYEQYF
CDR3nt: TGTGCCAGCAGCGCAGGGTCCAATCCCTACGAGCAGTACTTC
v_gene: TRBV7-2
j_gene: TRBJ2-7
d_gene: NA
abundance: NA

CDR3aa: CASSPLSHPSYEQYF
CDR3nt: TGTGCCAGCAGTCCCCTCTCCCACCCCTCCTACGAGCAGTACTTC
v_gene: TRBV6-6
j_gene: TRBJ2-7
d_gene: NA
abundance: NA

CDR3aa: CASSGTGVGYTF
CDR3nt: TGTGCCAGCAGTGGGACAGGGGTTGGCTACACCTTC
v_gene: TRBV6-1
j_gene: TRBJ1-2
d_gene: TRBD1
abundance: NA

CDR3aa: CASSYLGGGMEQYF
CDR3nt: TGTGCCAGCAGCTACTTAGGGGGGGGCATGGAGCAGTACTTC
v_gene: TRBV7-9
j_gene: TRBJ2-7
d_gene: NA
abundance: NA

CDR3aa: CASSPPGGQGGQPQHF
CDR3nt: TGTGCCAGCAGCCCCCCCGGGGGGCAGGGTGGGCAGCCCCAGCATTTT
v_gene: TRBV4-2
j_gene: TRBJ1-5
d_gene: NA
abundance: NA

CDR3aa: CASSRDRAGYGYTF
CDR3nt: TGTGCCAGCAGCCGAGACAGGGCAGGGTATGGCTACACCTTC
v_gene: TRBV7-2
j_gene: TRBJ1-2
d_gene: TRBD1
abundance: NA

CDR3aa: CASSLEGSTNYGYTF
CDR3nt: TGTGCCAGCAGCTTGGAAGGGTCGACTAACTATGGCTACACCTTC
v_gene: TRBV5-5
j_gene: TRBJ1-2
d_gene: NA
abundance: NA

CDR3aa: CAISEAGPSENEQFF
CDR3nt: TGTGCCATCAGTGAGGCGGGCCCGTCGGAAAATGAGCAGTTCTTC
v_gene: TRBV10-3
j_gene: TRBJ2-1
d_gene: NA
abundance: NA

CDR3aa: CSVGIGTGVVEAFF
CDR3nt: TGCAGCGTCGGCATCGGGACAGGAGTTGTTGAAGCTTTCTTT
v_gene: TRBV29-1
j_gene: TRBJ1-1
d_gene: TRBD1
abundance: few

CDR3aa: CATSRGDTGGNQPQHF
CDR3nt: TGTGCCACCAGCAGAGGTGATACAGGGGGCAATCAGCCCCAGCATTTT
v_gene: TRBV15
j_gene: TRBJ1-5
d_gene: TRBD1
abundance: NA

CDR3aa: CASSLMTNTEAFF
CDR3nt: TGCGCCAGCAGCTTGATGACGAACACTGAAGCTTTCTTT
v_gene: TRBV5-1
j_gene: TRBJ1-1
d_gene: NA
abundance: NA

CDR3aa: CASSITPWEREGGNTIYF
CDR3nt: TGTGCCAGTAGTATAACACCATGGGAGCGCGAAGGTGGAAACACCATATATTTT
v_gene: TRBV19
j_gene: TRBJ1-3
d_gene: NA
abundance: NA

CDR3aa: CASSVSRDTHTDTQYF
CDR3nt: TGTGCCAGTAGTGTTAGCCGGGACACCCACACAGATACGCAGTATTTT
v_gene: TRBV19
j_gene: TRBJ2-3
d_gene: NA
abundance: NA

CDR3aa: CASSLKASGGNEQFF
CDR3nt: TGTGCCAGCAGCTTAAAGGCTAGCGGGGGGAATGAGCAGTTCTTC
v_gene: TRBV7-2
j_gene: TRBJ2-1
d_gene: TRBD2
abundance: NA

CDR3aa: CASSLAPSNTGELFF
CDR3nt: TGTGCTAGCAGCTTAGCGCCCTCGAACACCGGGGAGCTGTTTTTT
v_gene: TRBV7-7
j_gene: TRBJ2-2
d_gene: NA
abundance: NA

CDR3aa: CAISPGTGVGYTF
CDR3nt: TGTGCCATCAGCCCCGGGACAGGGGTTGGCTACACCTTC
v_gene: TRBV10-3
j_gene: TRBJ1-2
d_gene: TRBD1
abundance: NA

CDR3aa: CASTRPQGTEAFF
CDR3nt: TGTGCCAGCACCAGACCACAAGGCACTGAAGCTTTCTTT
v_gene: TRBV6-6
j_gene: TRBJ1-1
d_gene: NA
abundance: NA

CDR3aa: CASSFDRGTEAFF
CDR3nt: TGTGCCAGCAGCTTTGACAGGGGCACTGAAGCTTTCTTT
v_gene: TRBV5-8
j_gene: TRBJ1-1
d_gene: TRBD1
abundance: NA

CDR3aa: CASRPRGASGNTIYF
CDR3nt: TGTGCCAGCCGTCCGCGGGGCGCCTCTGGAAACACCATATATTTT
v_gene: TRBV6-1
j_gene: TRBJ1-3
d_gene: NA
abundance: NA

CDR3aa: CAWSEGTKETQYF
CDR3nt: TGTGCCTGGAGTGAGGGGACCAAAGAGACCCAGTACTTC
v_gene: TRBV30
j_gene: TRBJ2-5
d_gene: NA
abundance: once